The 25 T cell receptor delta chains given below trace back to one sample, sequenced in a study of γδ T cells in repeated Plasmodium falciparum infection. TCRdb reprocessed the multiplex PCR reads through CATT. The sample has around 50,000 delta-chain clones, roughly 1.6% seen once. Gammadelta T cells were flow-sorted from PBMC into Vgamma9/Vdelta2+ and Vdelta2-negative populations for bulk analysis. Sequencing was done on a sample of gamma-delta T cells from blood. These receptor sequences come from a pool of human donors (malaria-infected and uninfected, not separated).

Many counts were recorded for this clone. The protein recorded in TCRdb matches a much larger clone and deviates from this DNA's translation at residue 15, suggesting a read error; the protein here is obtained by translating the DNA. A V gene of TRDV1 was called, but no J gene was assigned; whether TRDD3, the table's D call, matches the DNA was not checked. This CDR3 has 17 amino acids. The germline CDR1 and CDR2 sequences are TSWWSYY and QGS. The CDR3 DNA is TGTGCTCTTGGGGAACTAGCGCCACTAAGAGACACCGATAAACCCATCTTT. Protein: CALGELAPLRDTDKPIF.

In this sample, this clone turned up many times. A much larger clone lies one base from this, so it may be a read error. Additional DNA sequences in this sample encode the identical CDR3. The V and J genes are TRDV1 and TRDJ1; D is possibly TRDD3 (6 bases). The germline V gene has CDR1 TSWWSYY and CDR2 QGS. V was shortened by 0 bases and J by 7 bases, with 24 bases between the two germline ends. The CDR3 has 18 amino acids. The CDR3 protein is CALGELSSPGRTGIKLIF. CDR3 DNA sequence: TGTGCTCTTGGGGAACTAAGTAGTCCTGGTCGAACTGGGATTAAACTCATCTTT.

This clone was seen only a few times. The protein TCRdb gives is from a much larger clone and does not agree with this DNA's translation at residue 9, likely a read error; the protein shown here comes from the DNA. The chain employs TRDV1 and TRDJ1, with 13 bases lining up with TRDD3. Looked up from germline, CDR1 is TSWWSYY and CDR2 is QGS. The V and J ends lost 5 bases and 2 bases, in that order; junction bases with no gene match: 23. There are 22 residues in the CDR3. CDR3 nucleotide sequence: TGTGCTCTTGGGCTCCCATTAGGCAGTAGTACTGGGGGATACGGTACTACCGATAAACTCATCTTT. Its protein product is CALGLPLGSSTGGYGTTDKLIF.

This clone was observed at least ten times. The CDR3 nucleotides are TGTGCTCTTGGTGTAAACCCGCCTTCCGACGACCAATGTGGGGTACGCACCGATAAACTCATCTTT. Protein sequence: CALGVNPPSDDQCGVRTDKLIF. The chain couples TRDV1 to TRDJ1; D possibly corresponds to TRDD2 (6 bases). The germline CDR1 and CDR2 sequences are TSWWSYY and QGS. Trimming took 6 bases from V and 1 from J, leaving 36 bases between them. CDR3 length equals 22 residues.

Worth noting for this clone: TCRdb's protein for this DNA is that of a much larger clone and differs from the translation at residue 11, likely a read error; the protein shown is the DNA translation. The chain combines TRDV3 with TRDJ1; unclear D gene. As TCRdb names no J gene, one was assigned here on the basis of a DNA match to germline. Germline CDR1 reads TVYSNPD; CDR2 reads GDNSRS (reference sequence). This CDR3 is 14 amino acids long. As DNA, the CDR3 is TGTGCCTTTAGACGTTTCCCCCACAACGATAGACTCATCTTT. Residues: CAFRRFPHNDRLIF.

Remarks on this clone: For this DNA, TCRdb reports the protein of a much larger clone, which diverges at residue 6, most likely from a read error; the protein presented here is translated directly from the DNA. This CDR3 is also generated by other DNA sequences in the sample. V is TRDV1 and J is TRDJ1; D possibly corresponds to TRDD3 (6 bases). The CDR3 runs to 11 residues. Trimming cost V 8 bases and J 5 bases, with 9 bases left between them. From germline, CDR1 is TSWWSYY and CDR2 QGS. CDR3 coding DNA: TGTGCTCTTTTGGGGGTTGATAAACTCATCTTT. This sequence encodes CALLGVDKLIF.

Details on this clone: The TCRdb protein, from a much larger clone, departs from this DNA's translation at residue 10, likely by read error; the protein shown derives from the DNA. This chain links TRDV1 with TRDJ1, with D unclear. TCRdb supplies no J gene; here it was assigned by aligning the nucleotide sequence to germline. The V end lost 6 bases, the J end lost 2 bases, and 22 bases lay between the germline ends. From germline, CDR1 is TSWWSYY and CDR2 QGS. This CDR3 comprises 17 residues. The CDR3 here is CALGDFPSSRETDKLIF. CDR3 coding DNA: TGTGCTCTTGGAGATTTCCCGTCCTCCCGGGAAACCGATAAACTCATCTTT.

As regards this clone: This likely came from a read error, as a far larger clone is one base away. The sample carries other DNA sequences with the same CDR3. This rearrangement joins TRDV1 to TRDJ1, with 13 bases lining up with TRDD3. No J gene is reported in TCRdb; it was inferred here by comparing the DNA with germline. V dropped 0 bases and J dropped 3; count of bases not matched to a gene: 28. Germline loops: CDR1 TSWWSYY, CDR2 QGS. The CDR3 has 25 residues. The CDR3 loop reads CALGELQSSYTKTGGYASSPDKLIF. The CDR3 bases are TGTGCTCTTGGGGAACTACAGTCTTCCTACACGAAAACTGGGGGATACGCGTCCTCCCCCGATAAACTCATCTTT.

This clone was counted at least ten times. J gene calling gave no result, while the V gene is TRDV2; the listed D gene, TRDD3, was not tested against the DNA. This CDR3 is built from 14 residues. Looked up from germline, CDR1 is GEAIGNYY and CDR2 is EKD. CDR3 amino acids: CACDSVLGDTGLIF. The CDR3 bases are TGTGCCTGTGACTCAGTACTGGGGGATACGGGGCTCATCTTT.

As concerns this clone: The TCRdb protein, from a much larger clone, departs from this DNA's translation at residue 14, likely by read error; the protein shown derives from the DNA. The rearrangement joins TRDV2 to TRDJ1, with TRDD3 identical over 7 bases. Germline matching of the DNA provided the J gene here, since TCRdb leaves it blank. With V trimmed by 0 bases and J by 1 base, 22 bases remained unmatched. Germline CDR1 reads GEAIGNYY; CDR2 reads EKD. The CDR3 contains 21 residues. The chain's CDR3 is CACDTVSTSTDGGHATDKLIF. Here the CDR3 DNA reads TGTGCCTGTGACACCGTGTCCACGTCAACGGATGGGGGACACGCCACCGATAAACTCATCTTT.

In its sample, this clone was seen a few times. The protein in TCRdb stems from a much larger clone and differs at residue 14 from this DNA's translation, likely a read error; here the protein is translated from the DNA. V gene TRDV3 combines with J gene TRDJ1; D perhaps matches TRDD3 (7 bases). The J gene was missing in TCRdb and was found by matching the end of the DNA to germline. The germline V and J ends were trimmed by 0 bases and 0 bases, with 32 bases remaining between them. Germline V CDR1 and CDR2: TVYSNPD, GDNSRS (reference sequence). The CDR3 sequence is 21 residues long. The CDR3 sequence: CAFRAPSPLGAIWVYTDKLIF. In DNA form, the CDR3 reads TGTGCCTTTAGAGCGCCTTCCCCCCTGGGGGCCATATGGGTGTACACCGATAAACTCATCTTT.

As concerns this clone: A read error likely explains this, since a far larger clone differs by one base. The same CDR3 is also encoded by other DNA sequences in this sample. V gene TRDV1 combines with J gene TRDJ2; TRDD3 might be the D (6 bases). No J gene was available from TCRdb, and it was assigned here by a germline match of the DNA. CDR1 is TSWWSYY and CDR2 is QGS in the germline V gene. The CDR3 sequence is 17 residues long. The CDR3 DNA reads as TGTGCCCTTGGGCCTGGGCTGGGGCCCAGTAGGGAGGCCCAACTCTTCTTT. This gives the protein CALGPGLGPSREAQLFF.

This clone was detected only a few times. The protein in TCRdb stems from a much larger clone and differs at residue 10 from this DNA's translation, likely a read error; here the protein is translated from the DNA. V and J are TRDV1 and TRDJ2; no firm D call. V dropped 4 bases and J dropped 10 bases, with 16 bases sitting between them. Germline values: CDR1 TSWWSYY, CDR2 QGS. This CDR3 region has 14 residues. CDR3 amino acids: CALGGSGSIEQLFF. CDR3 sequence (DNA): TGTGCTCTTGGGGGCTCCGGATCGATAGAACAACTCTTCTTT.

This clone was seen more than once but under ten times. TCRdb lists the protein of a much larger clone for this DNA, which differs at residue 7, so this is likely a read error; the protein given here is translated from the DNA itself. CDR3 in DNA: TGTGCCCCTTACTGGGGGGAGTACACCGATAAACTCATCTTT. Residues: CAPYWGEYTDKLIF. The chain has TRAV36/DV7 and TRDJ1; 8 bases line up with TRDD3. Because TCRdb records no J gene, it was assigned here through a match of the DNA to germline. Germline lookup yields CDR1 VTNFRS and CDR2 LTSSGIE (reference sequence). The CDR3 extends over 14 amino acids.

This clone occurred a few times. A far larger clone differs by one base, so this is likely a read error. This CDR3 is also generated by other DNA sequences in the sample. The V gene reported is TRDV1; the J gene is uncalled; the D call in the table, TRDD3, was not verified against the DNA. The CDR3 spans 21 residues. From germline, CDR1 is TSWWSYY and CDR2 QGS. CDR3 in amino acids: CALGDLDGTGGYVIYTDKLIF. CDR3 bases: TGTGCTCTTGGGGATCTGGACGGTACTGGGGGATACGTCATATACACCGATAAACTCATTTTT.

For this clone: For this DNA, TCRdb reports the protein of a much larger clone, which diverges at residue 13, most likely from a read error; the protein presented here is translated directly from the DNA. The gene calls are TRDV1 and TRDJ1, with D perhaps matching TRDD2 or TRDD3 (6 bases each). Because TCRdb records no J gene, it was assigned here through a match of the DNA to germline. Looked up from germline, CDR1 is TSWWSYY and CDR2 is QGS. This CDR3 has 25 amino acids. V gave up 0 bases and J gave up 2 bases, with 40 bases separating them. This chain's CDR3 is CALGELEPSRTYAPGGGTNTDKLIF. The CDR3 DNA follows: TGTGCTCTTGGGGAACTCGAACCTTCCCGTACGTACGCGCCAGGCGGGGGGACTAATACCGATAAACTCATCTTT.

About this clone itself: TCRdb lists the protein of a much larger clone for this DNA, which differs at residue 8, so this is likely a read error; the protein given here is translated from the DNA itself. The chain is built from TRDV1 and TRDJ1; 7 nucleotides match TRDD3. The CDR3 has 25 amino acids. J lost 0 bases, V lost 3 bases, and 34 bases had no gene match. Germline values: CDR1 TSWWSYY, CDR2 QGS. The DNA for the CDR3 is TGTGCTCTTGGGGATGGCCTTAATAAATTTGGGGGACCCCCCGTCCCATTCTTGTACACCGATAAACTCATCTTT. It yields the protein CALGDGLNKFGGPPVPFLYTDKLIF.

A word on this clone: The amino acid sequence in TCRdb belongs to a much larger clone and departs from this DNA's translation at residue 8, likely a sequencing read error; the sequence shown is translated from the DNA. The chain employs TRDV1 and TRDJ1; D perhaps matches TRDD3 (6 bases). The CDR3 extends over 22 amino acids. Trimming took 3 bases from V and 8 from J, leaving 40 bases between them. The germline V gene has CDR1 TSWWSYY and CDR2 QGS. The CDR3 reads CALGDRPPYGPKGLGLTFKLIF. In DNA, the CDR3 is TGTGCTCTTGGGGACAGACCCCCCTACGGTCCGAAGGGCCTGGGGCTGACTTTCAAACTCATCTTT.

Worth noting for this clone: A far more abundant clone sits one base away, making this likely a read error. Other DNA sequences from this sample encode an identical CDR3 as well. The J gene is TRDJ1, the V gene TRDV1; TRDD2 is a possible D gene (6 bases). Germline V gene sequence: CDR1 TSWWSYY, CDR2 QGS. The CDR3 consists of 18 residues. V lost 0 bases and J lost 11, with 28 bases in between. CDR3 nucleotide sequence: TGTGCTCTTGGGGAACTATTCGGTCCTACGGGCTTTGGTATTAAGCTCATCTTT. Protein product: CALGELFGPTGFGIKLIF.

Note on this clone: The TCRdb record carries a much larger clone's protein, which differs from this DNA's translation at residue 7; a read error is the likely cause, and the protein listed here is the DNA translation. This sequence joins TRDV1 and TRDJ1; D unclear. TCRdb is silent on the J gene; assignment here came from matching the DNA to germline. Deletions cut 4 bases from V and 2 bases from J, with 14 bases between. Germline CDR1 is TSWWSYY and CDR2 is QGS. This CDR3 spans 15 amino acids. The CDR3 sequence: CALGGPTRVTDKLIF. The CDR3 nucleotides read TGTGCTCTTGGGGGGCCGACCCGGGTTACCGATAAACTCATCTTT.

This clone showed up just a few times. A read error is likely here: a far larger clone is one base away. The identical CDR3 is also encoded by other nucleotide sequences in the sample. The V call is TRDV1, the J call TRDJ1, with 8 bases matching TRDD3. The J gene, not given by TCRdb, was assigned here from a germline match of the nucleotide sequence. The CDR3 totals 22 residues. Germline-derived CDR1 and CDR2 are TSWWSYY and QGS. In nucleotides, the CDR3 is TGTGCTCTGGGGGAACTAGCTTTCTACTGGGGACTGGGGGTCTCTAACACCGATAAACTCATCTTT. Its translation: CALGELAFYWGLGVSNTDKLIF.

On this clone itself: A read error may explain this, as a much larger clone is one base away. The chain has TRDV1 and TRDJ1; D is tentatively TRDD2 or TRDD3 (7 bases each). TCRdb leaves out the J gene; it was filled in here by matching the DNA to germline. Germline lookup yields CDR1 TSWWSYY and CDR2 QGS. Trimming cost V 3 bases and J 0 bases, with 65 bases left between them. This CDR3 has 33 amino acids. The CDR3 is CALGETQFGKGLPLRTGDRGGRWSFPYTDKLIF. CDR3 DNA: TGTGCTCTTGGGGAGACCCAATTTGGTAAGGGCCTTCCTCTTCGTACTGGGGATCGGGGGGGTCGGTGGAGTTTTCCATACACCGATAAACTCATCTTT.

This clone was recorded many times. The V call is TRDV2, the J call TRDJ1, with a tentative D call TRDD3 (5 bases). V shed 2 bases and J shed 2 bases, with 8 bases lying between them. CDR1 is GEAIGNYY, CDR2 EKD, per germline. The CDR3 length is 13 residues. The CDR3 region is CACDRLGTDKLIF. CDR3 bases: TGTGCCTGTGACAGGCTGGGTACCGATAAACTCATCTTT.

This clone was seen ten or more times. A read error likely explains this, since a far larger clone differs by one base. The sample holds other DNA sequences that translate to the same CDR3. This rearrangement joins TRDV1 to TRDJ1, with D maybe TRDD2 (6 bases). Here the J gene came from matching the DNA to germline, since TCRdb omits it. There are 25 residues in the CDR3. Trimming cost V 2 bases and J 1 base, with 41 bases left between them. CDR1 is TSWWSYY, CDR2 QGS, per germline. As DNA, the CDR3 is TGTGCTCTTGGGGAAAGTACTGAGCAGGCTACGTCCTACCCTCACTGGTATATGGGCACCGATAAACTCATCTTT. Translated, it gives CALGESTEQATSYPHWYMGTDKLIF.

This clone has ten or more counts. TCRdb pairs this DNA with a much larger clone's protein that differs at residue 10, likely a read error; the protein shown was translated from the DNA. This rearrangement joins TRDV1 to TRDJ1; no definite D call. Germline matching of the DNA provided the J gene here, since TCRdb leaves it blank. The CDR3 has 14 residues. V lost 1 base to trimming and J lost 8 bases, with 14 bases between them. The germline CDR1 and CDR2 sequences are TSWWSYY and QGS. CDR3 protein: CALGEPDPLPKLIF. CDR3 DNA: TGTGCTCTTGGGGAACCGGATCCTTTGCCGAAACTCATCTTT.